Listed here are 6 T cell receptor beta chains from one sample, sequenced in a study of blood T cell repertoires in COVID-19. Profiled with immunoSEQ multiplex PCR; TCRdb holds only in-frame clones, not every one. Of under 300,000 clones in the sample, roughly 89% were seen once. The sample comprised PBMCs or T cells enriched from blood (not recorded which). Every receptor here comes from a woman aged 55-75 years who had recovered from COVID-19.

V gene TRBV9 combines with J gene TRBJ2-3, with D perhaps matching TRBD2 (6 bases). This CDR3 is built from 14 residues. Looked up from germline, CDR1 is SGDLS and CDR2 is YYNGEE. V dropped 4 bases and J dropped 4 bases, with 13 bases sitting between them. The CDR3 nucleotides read TGTGCCAGCAGCCCCGTCTGGAGGGCAGATACGCAGTATTTT. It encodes CASSPVWRADTQYF.

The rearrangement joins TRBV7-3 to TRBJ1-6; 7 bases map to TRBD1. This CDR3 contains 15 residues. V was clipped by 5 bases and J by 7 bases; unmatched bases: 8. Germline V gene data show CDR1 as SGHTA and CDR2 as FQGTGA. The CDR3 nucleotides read TGTGCCAGCAGCCCCCGACAGGGATGGAATTCACCCCTCCACTTT. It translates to CASSPRQGWNSPLHF. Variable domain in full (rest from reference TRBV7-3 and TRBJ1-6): GAGVSQTPSNKVTEKGKYVELRCDPISGHTALYWYRQSLGQGPEFLIYFQGTGAADDSGLPNDRFFAVRPEGSVSTLKIQRTERGDSAVYLCASSPRQGWNSPLHFGNGTRLTVT.

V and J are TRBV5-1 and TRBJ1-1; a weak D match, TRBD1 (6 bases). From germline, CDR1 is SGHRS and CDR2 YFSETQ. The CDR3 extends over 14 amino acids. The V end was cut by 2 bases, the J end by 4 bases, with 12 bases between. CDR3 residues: CASSLQGSVTEAFF. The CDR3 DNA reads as TGCGCCAGCAGCTTACAGGGTTCGGTCACTGAAGCTTTCTTT.

The CDR3 DNA follows: TGTGCCAGCACTAGCGAGAGCACAGATACGCAGTATTTT. Its protein product is CASTSESTDTQYF. The J gene is TRBJ2-3, the V gene TRBV2; TRBD2 is a possible D gene (6 bases). Germline lookup yields CDR1 SNHLY and CDR2 FYNNEI. The CDR3 is 13 residues long. V dropped 7 bases and J dropped 0 bases, with 8 bases sitting between them.

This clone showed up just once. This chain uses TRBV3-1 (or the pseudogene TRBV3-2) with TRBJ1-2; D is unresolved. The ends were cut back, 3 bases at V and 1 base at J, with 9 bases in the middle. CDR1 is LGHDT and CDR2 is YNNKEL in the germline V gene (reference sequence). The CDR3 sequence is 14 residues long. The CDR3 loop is CASSQIPLNYGYTF. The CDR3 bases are TGTGCCAGCAGCCAGATACCACTTAACTATGGCTACACCTTC.

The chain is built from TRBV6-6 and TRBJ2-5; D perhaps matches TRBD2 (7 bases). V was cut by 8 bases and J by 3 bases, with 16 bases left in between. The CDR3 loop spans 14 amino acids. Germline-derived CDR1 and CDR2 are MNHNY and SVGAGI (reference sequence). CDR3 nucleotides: TGTGCCAGCGGGGAGGGGGGGGCCAAAGAGACCCAGTACTTC. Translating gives CASGEGGAKETQYF.